Listed below are T cell receptor beta chains from one sample, sequenced in a study of tumor and adjacent non-tumor tissue in lung cancer. TCRdb used MiXCR to reprocess the multiplex PCR reads, holding one entry per CDR3 protein. The repertoire has around 200,000 distinct CDR3 sequences, 71% of them found once; the top ten carry approximately 26%. The sequencing sample was made of lung tumor tissue. The receptors were sampled from a man aged 55 to 70 with non-small cell lung cancer. Both conserved end residues are part of each CDR3. Fields, in order: D gene, J gene, clone size, V gene, CDR3 protein, CDR3 DNA. The D gene is left open where the match is weak. A clone size is listed for some rows: how often the clone was seen (once, few, many), or a class if it is expanded.

>.|TRBJ1-5|.|TRBV6-5
CANSNTGTGNQPQHF
TGTGCCAATAGTAATACAGGGACGGGCAATCAGCCCCAGCATTTT
>.|TRBJ2-1|.|TRBV5-5
CASSPSAGIWEQFF
TGTGCCAGCAGCCCGAGTGCCGGGATTTGGGAGCAGTTCTTC
>.|TRBJ2-3|.|TRBV29-1
CIAPSDGTDTQYF
TGCATCGCCCCGTCAGATGGCACAGATACGCAGTATTTT
>.|TRBJ2-7|.|TRBV6-1
CASIMDSYEQYF
TGTGCCAGCATAATGGACAGCTACGAGCAGTACTTC
>.|TRBJ2-7|many|TRBV11-2
CASSPQGGNDYEQYF
TGTGCCAGCAGCCCGCAGGGGGGCAACGACTACGAGCAGTACTTC
>.|TRBJ2-7|many|TRBV11-2
CASSLGRYEQYF
TGTGCCAGCAGCTTAGGCCGCTACGAGCAGTACTTC
>.|TRBJ2-1|.|TRBV7-2
CASSYKIGTAHNEQFF
TGTGCCAGCAGCTATAAGATCGGGACTGCTCACAATGAGCAGTTCTTC
>.|TRBJ1-1|.|TRBV6-6
CASSYWAGSMNTEAFF
TGTGCCAGCAGTTACTGGGCTGGAAGCATGAACACTGAAGCTTTCTTT
>TRBD1|TRBJ2-5|few|TRBV5-1
CASSVQGAQETQYF
TGCGCCAGCAGCGTACAGGGGGCTCAAGAGACCCAGTACTTC
>TRBD2|TRBJ2-1|.|TRBV6-5
CANTEGAGGLISRNEQFF
TGTGCCAACACCGAGGGAGCGGGAGGACTTATTTCCCGAAATGAGCAGTTCTTC
>TRBD1|TRBJ2-7|.|TRBV29-1
CSKHLVYRGEQYF
TGCAGCAAACATTTGGTATACAGGGGCGAGCAGTACTTC
>TRBD2|TRBJ2-2|.|TRBV30
CAWKAGGTNTGELLF
TGTGCCTGGAAAGCGGGAGGGACGAACACCGGGGAGCTGTTGTTT
>TRBD1|TRBJ1-2|.|TRBV12-3/TRBV12-4
CASRRQGKTGGYTF
TGTGCCAGCAGAAGACAGGGAAAAACGGGGGGCTACACCTTC
>TRBD2|TRBJ2-2|.|TRBV11-2
CASSLGGGVDTGELFF
TGTGCCAGCAGCTTAGGTGGGGGGGTGGACACCGGGGAGCTGTTTTTT
>.|TRBJ1-4|.|TRBV20-1
CCARSSGETNEKLFF
TGCTGTGCCCGAAGCTCAGGGGAAACTAATGAAAAACTGTTTTTT
>.|TRBJ2-3|.|TRBV20-1
CCEARTSTDTQYF
TGCTGTGAAGCTAGGACCAGCACAGATACGCAGTATTTT
>.|TRBJ2-1|.|TRBV11-3
CASSLTVGLTYNEHFF
TGTGCCAGCAGCCTTACGGTCGGGCTCACTTACAATGAGCACTTCTTC
>TRBD1|TRBJ1-6|.|TRBV7-2
CASSLEAGGRNSPLHF
TGTGCCAGCAGCTTAGAAGCAGGGGGTCGTAATTCACCCCTCCACTTT
>.|TRBJ1-1|.|TRBV4-1
CASSKQQTMNTEAFF
TGCGCCAGCAGCAAACAGCAGACTATGAACACTGAAGCTTTCTTT
>.|TRBJ2-3|.|TRBV21-1
CAGSKVGTSGGHTDTQYF
TGTGCCGGCAGCAAAGTCGGGACTAGCGGGGGCCACACAGATACGCAGTATTTT
>TRBD1|TRBJ1-2|many|TRBV20-1
CSASSGTGGNYGYTF
TGCAGTGCTAGCTCCGGGACAGGGGGAAACTATGGCTACACCTTC
>.|TRBJ2-5|.|TRBV11-2
CANSRTVPRETQHF
TGTGCCAACAGCCGTACGGTTCCACGGGAGACCCAGCACTTC
>.|TRBJ2-4|.|TRBV4-1
CASSQDSHESAAVKNIQYF
TGCGCCAGCAGCCAAGATAGCCACGAATCCGCAGCGGTAAAAAACATTCAGTACTTC
>TRBD1|TRBJ1-5|few|TRBV20-1
CSALRGPNQPQHF
TGCAGTGCCCTCAGGGGGCCAAATCAGCCCCAGCATTTT
>TRBD1|TRBJ1-2|.|TRBV20-1
CSAATGGSRYTF
TGCAGTGCTGCGACAGGGGGGTCTCGCTACACCTTC
>.|TRBJ2-7|.|TRBV7-2
CACSLYKLTYEQYF
TGTGCCTGCAGCTTATACAAGTTGACCTACGAGCAGTACTTC
>.|TRBJ1-1|.|TRBV4-2
CAISQVGRGAVEAFF
TGTGCCATCAGCCAAGTGGGCAGGGGCGCGGTTGAAGCTTTCTTT
>.|TRBJ1-5|once|TRBV20-1
CSALPGRGQPQNF
TGCAGTGCCCTCCCCGGGCGGGGGCAGCCCCAGAATTTT
>.|TRBJ2-1|many|TRBV10-2
CASSESGQGRGEQFF
TGCGCCAGCAGTGAGTCGGGGCAGGGGAGGGGTGAGCAGTTCTTC
>TRBD2|TRBJ2-5|.|TRBV10-2
CASSASGAYQETQYF
TGCGCCAGCAGTGCGAGCGGGGCGTACCAAGAGACCCAATACTTC
>TRBD2|TRBJ2-7|medium-sized|TRBV29-1
CSARLAGPYEQYF
TGCAGCGCCCGACTAGCGGGGCCCTACGAGCAGTACTTC
>TRBD1|TRBJ2-6|.|TRBV5-4
CASSPGGQGSAGANVLTF
TGTGCCAGCAGCCCGGGGGGACAGGGTTCCGCTGGGGCCAACGTCCTGACTTTC
>.|TRBJ1-6|.|TRBV20-1
CIARDPAGYNSPLHF
TGCATTGCTAGAGACCCGGCCGGCTATAATTCACCCCTCCACTTT
>.|TRBJ2-3|.|TRBV6-1
CASSENPRGTDTKYF
TGTGCCAGTAGTGAAAACCCCCGGGGAACAGATACGAAGTATTTT
>TRBD1|TRBJ1-1|.|TRBV11-3
CARSGTGGLRNTEAFF
TGTGCAAGGTCCGGGACAGGGGGTTTACGGAACACTGAAGCTTTCTTT
>.|TRBJ2-1|.|TRBV11-1
CASRLTVWGNERFF
TGTGCCAGCAGACTGACAGTGTGGGGCAATGAGCGGTTCTTC
>.|TRBJ2-7|once|TRBV20-1
CSARDVLDYEQYF
TGCAGTGCTAGGGATGTACTTGACTACGAGCAGTACTTC
>.|TRBJ2-5|.|TRBV6-5
CASSYGAAVGETQYF
TGTGCCAGCAGTTACGGGGCAGCGGTAGGAGAGACCCAGTACTTC
>.|TRBJ1-4|.|TRBV5-6
CASSLAGNEKLFF
TGTGCCAGCAGCTTGGCGGGGAATGAAAAACTGTTTTTT
>TRBD1|TRBJ1-1|few|TRBV20-1
CSAPAGQGASEASF
TGCAGTGCCCCTGCGGGACAGGGGGCCTCTGAAGCTTCCTTT
>TRBD1|TRBJ1-2|once|TRBV11-2
CASSERDRARGGCTF
TGTGCCAGCAGCGAAAGGGACAGGGCTCGAGGGGGCTGCACCTTC
>.|TRBJ2-5|many|TRBV10-2
CASSGTGRSRPGTQYF
TGCGCCAGCAGTGGGACGGGAAGGAGTCGGCCAGGGACCCAGTACTTC
>.|TRBJ1-1|.|TRBV29-1
CGVEWGGSHEAFF
TGCGGCGTTGAATGGGGGGGGTCACATGAAGCTTTCTTT